This T cell receptor beta chain appears in the sequencing data of a study of OX40 agonist ivuxolimab in advanced cancers. Some clones are missing from TCRdb's copy, which holds only in-frame ones; the method was immunoSEQ multiplex PCR. The data hold fewer than 30,000 clones, with approximately 81% observed a single time. CDR1 SGHRS and CDR2 YFSETQ come from the germline V gene. There are 11 residues in the CDR3. With V trimmed by 0 bases and J by 14 bases, 2 bases remained unmatched. The chain recombines TRBV5-1 with TRBJ2-4; 7 bases map to TRBD1. The sample consisted of CD4+ or CD8+ T cells sorted from blood, taken in a trial of the OX40 agonist ivuxolimab. This sequence was found in an adult with an advanced solid tumor such as melanoma, head and neck, liver or kidney cancer. The CDR3 reads CASSLDGQEYF. As DNA, the CDR3 is TGCGCCAGCAGCTTGGACGGACAGGAGTACTTC.